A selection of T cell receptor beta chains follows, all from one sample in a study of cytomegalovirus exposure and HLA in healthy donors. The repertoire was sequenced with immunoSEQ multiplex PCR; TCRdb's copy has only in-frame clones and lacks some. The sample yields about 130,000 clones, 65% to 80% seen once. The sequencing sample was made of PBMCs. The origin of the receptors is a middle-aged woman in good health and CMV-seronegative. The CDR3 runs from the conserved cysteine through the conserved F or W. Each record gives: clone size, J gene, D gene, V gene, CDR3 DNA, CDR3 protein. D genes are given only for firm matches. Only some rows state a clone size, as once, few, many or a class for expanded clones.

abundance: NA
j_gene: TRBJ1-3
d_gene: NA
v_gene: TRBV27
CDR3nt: TGTGCCAGCAGCCCGGGGCAAGGGAGGGCCGGAAACACCATATATTTT
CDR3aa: CASSPGQGRAGNTIYF

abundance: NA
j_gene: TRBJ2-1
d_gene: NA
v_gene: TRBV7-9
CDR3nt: TGTGCCAGCAGCTTAGTTAAGGAGTTTTCTGAGCAGTTCTTC
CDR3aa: CASSLVKEFSEQFF

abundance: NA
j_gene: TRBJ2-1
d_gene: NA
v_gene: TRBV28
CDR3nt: TGTGCCAGCAGTGGGGGGTCCCCGACGCGCAATGAGCAGTTCTTC
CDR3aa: CASSGGSPTRNEQFF

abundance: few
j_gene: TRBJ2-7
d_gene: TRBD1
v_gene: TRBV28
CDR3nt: TGTGCCAGCAGTCCGGGGGACAGGGGCTACGAGCAGTACTTC
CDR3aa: CASSPGDRGYEQYF

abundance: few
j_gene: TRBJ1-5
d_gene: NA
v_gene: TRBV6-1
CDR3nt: TGTGCCAGCAGTCGTACAGGGATGAGCAATCAGCCCCAGCATTTT
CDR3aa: CASSRTGMSNQPQHF

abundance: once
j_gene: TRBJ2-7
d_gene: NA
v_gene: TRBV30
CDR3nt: TGTGCCTGGAGTCGCTATCCCCCCTCCTACGAGCAGTACTTC
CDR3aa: CAWSRYPPSYEQYF

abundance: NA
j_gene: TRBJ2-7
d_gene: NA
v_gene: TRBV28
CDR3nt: TGTGCCAGCAGTTTACAAGCCCCACCGGAGCAGTACTTC
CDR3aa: CASSLQAPPEQYF

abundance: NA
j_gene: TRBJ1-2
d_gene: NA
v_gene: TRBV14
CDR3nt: TGTGCCAGCAGCCCCCGGGACATATTTAACTATGGCTACACCTTC
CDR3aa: CASSPRDIFNYGYTF

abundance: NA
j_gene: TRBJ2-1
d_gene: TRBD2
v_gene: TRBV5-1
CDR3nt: TGCGCCAGCAGTATGACTAGCGGGCCATACAATGAGCAGTTCTTC
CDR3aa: CASSMTSGPYNEQFF

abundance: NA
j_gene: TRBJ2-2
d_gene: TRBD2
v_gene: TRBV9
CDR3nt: TGTGCCAGTATGCCTAGCGGGAGGTCGAACACCGGGGAGCTGTTTTTT
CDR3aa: CASMPSGRSNTGELFF

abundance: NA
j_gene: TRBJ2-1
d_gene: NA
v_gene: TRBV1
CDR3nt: TGCACCAGCAGCCAAGACCCGGGACTAGCGGGGCTCTTATCCTACAATGAGCAGTTCTTC
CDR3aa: CTSSQDPGLAGLLSYNEQFF

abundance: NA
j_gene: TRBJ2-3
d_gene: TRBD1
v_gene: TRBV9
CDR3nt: TGTGCCAGCAGCACCTCTCCGGACAGGGACGGCCCCACAGATACGCAGTATTTT
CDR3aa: CASSTSPDRDGPTDTQYF

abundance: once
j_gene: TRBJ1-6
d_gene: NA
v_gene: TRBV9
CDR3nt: TGTGCCAGCAGCGCGAGCAATTCACCCCTCCACTTT
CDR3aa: CASSASNSPLHF

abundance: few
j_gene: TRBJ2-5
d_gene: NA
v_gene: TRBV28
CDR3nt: TGTGCCAGCAGTTTTCCTAGCTTTACCGGTCAAGAGACCCAGTACTTC
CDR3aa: CASSFPSFTGQETQYF

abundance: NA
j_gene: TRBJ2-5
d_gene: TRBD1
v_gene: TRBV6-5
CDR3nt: TGTGCCAGCAGGGGACAGGGGCAAGAGACCCAGTACTTC
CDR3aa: CASRGQGQETQYF

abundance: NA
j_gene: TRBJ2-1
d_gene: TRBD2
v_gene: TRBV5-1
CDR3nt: TGCGCCAGCAGCCCAGGGACTAGCGGGCCTAATGAGCAGTTCTTC
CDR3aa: CASSPGTSGPNEQFF

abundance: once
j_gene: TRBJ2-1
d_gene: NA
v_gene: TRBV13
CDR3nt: TGTGCCAGCAGCTTAGAGGGGTTACGCGAGCAGTTCTTC
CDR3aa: CASSLEGLREQFF

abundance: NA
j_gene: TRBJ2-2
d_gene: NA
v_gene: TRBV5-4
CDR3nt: TGTGCCAGCAGCTTGGCGGGGGTAGCGGCGAACACCGGGGAGCTGTTTTTT
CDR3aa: CASSLAGVAANTGELFF